The present entry profiles one T cell receptor beta chain with its context. These data are taken from a study of shared clonotypes between healthy human individuals. Study-wide background: The study used three CD4 naive, three CD4 memory, two CD8 naive and one CD8 memory plate per donor.

This CDR3 spans 15 amino acids. V shed 0 bases, J shed 3 bases, and the junction held 0 bases outside the gene matches. Germline V gene sequence: CDR1 SGHDN, CDR2 FVKESK. Terminally differentiated effector memory CD45RA+ cells were excluded by CCR7 positive selection of CD45RO-negative cells. Nashville, Tennessee was home to all donors, each a Caucasian adult. Source study methods: In the immunoSEQ data, sequences were junction-only and lacked quality scores, so filtering differed. Some clones are missing from TCRdb's copy, which holds only in-frame ones; the method was immunoSEQ multiplex PCR. That table supplies the V and J calls and clone size; D and trimming were determined from the DNA. In the table there are approximately 600,000 clones, around 96% of which are singletons.

This TCR derives from a woman aged 25 to 39 in good health. Sequencing was done on a sample of naive CD8+ T cells sorted from blood. The gene calls are TRBV14 and TRBJ2-7; 12 bases agree with TRBD2. DNA for the CDR3: TGTGCCAGCAGCCAAGAACTAGCGGGAGGCTACGAGCAGTACTTC. Residues: CASSQELAGGYEQYF.